The 5 T cell receptor beta chains below all came from one sample that was sequenced in a study of T-cell memory formation after mild COVID-19. TCRdb reprocessed the 5' RACE reads via MiXCR and lists one record per CDR3 protein. The sample holds about 270,000 distinct CDR3 sequences, about 17% seen once. Material: PBMCs or a T cell subset sorted from them (not recorded which). The origin of the receptors is a young man who had mild COVID-19 (a few samples of this study predate the infection). Cell type and time point are not known.

The chain has TRBV7-2 and TRBJ2-3; 12 bases are shared with TRBD2. The germline CDR1 and CDR2 sequences are SGHTA and FQGNSA. Trimming removed 4 bases from V and 1 base from J; junction bases left unmatched: 3. The length of the CDR3 is 16 residues. The CDR3 sequence is CASSYTSGGRTDTQYF. The CDR3 DNA is TGTGCCAGCAGCTATACTAGCGGGGGGCGCACAGATACGCAGTATTTT.

This clonotype was detected only a few times. This chain joins TRBV29-1 and TRBJ2-2, with a possible D match to TRBD1 (7 bases). The germline gives CDR1 SQVTM, CDR2 ANQGSEA. The CDR3 is 14 residues long. The V and J ends lost 6 bases and 2 bases respectively, with 13 bases between them. CDR3 residues: CSVAGQLNTGELFF. The CDR3 DNA follows: TGCAGCGTGGCGGGACAGTTAAACACCGGGGAGCTGTTTTTT.

The V call is TRBV7-8, the J call TRBJ2-6, with 7 bases identical to TRBD1. Germline-derived CDR1 and CDR2 are SGHVS and FQNEAQ. Trimming removed 0 bases from V and 2 bases from J; junction bases left unmatched: 10. CDR3 length equals 19 residues. CDR3 sequence: CASSLAMGQSLPGANVLTF. DNA of the CDR3: TGTGCCAGCAGCTTAGCAATGGGACAGTCGCTGCCTGGGGCCAACGTCCTGACTTTC. Full variable domain (outside the CDR3, taken from reference TRBV7-8 and TRBJ2-6): GAGVSQSPRYKVAKRGQDVALRCDPISGHVSLFWYQQALGQGPEFLTYFQNEAQLDKSGLPSDRFFAERPEGSVSTLKIQRTQQEDSAVYLCASSLAMGQSLPGANVLTFGAGSRLTVL.

The chain has TRBV2 and TRBJ1-6; TRBD1 matches 7 bases. Germline lookup yields CDR1 SNHLY and CDR2 FYNNEI. The CDR3 consists of 14 residues. V gave up 4 bases and J gave up 13 bases; unmatched junction bases: 10. The CDR3: CASSGRQGGTPLHF. CDR3 sequence (DNA): TGTGCCAGCAGTGGAAGACAGGGAGGAACGCCCCTCCACTTT.

This clonotype was seen more than once but under ten times. The CDR3 is CASSPLGLAYEQYF. The CDR3 DNA reads TGTGCCAGCAGCCCGCTGGGGCTGGCGTACGAGCAGTACTTC. The rearrangement links TRBV11-1 to TRBJ2-7; D is perhaps TRBD1 (5 bases). Trimming took 5 bases from V and 4 from J, leaving 15 bases between them. This CDR3 contains 14 residues. The germline CDR1 and CDR2 sequences are SGHAT and FQDESV (reference sequence).